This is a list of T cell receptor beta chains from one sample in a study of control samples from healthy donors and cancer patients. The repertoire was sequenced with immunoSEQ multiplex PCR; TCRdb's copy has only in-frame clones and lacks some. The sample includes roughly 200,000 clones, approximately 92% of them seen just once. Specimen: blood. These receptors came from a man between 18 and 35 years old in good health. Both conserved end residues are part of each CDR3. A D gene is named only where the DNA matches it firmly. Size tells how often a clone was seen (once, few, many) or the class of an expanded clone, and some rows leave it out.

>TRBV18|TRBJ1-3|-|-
TGTGCCAGCCGCGGGGTCTCTGGAAACACCATATATTTT
CASRGVSGNTIYF
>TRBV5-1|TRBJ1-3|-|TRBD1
TGCGCCAGCAGCTTGGGGACAGGGGGCGGAAACACCATATATTTT
CASSLGTGGGNTIYF
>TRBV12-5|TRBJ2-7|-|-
TGTGCTAGTGGTTTGGTACTGGTAAAGGACGACCCGTCCTACGAGCAGTACTTC
CASGLVLVKDDPSYEQYF
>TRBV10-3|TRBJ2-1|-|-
TGTGCCATCAGTGAGCTAGGCGGGGATGTTAATGAGCAGTTCTTC
CAISELGGDVNEQFF
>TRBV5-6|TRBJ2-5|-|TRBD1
TGTGCCAGCAGTGAAAACCCAGGGGGCGTGGAGACCCAGTACTTC
CASSENPGGVETQYF
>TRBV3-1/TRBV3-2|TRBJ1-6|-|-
TGTGCCAGCAGCCAAGAGATTAGGGGTCTTTCACCCCTCCACTTT
CASSQEIRGLSPLHF
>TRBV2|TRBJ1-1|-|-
TGTGCCAGCAGTGTGAGAACAGCGAACACTGAAGCTTTCTTT
CASSVRTANTEAFF
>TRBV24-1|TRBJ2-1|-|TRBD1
TGTGCCACCAGTGAACAGGGGTATGAGCAGTTCTTC
CATSEQGYEQFF
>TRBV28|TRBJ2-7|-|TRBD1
TGTGCCAGCAGTTTAAGGCGGGACAGGGCCTACGAGCAGTACTTC
CASSLRRDRAYEQYF
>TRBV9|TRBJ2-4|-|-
TGTGCCAGCAGCCCAAGAGGAGGGGACGGGTCCAAAAACATTCAGTACTTC
CASSPRGGDGSKNIQYF
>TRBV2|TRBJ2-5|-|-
TGTGCCAGCAGTGAAGAAAGGGGCTCAGAGACCCAGTACTTC
CASSEERGSETQYF
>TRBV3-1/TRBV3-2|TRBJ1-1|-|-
TGTGCCAGCAAAGCCTTACAGTCGTCAACTGAAGCTTTCTTT
CASKALQSSTEAFF
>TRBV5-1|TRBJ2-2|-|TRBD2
TGCGCCAGCAGCCCGGGACTAGAGCGCACCGGGGAGCTGTTTTTT
CASSPGLERTGELFF
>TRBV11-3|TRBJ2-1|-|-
TGTGCCAGCAGCTCATCAGGGGGGCGGGAGTCCTACAATGAGCAGTTCTTC
CASSSSGGRESYNEQFF
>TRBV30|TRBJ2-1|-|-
TGTGCCTGGAGTGAACAGGAGAGGTCCAATGAGCAGTTCTTC
CAWSEQERSNEQFF
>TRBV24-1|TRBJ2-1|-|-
TGTGCCACCAGTGATTTTGCGTACAATGAGCAGTTCTTC
CATSDFAYNEQFF
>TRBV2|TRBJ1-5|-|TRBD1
TGTGCCAGCAGCCCGACAGGGTTTCAGCCCCAGCATTTT
CASSPTGFQPQHF
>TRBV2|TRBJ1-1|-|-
TGTGCCAGCAAGAGGGGGTTCAACACTGAAGCTTTCTTT
CASKRGFNTEAFF
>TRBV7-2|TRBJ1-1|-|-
TGTGCCAGCAGCACCAGGTGGGGTTACACTGAAGCTTTCTTT
CASSTRWGYTEAFF
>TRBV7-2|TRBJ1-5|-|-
TGTGCCAGCAGCTTAGGGGGCCAGGGGCCCCAGCATTTT
CASSLGGQGPQHF
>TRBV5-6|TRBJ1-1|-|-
TGTGCCAGCAGTCTTACAGGGACTGAAGCTTTCTTT
CASSLTGTEAFF
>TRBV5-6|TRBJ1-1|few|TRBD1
TGTGCCAGCAGCTTCGGTTTACAGGGGGGGATAAACACTGAAGCTTTCTTT
CASSFGLQGGINTEAFF
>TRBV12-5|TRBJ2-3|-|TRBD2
TGTGCTAGTGCCCGTAGCGGGGGGGGCACAGATACGCAGTATTTT
CASARSGGGTDTQYF
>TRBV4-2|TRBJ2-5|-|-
TGTGCCAGCAGCCAAGATGAGAGGGGTGGAGAGACCCAGTACTTC
CASSQDERGGETQYF
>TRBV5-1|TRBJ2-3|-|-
TGCGCCAGCAGCTTGAGACAGAGCACAGATACGCAGTATTTT
CASSLRQSTDTQYF
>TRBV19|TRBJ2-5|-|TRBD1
TGTGCCAGTAGTATGGACAGGGGAAAGACCCAGTACTTC
CASSMDRGKTQYF
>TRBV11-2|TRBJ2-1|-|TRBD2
TGTGCCAGCGGGGGGGGCTCCTACAATGAGCAGTTCTTC
CASGGGSYNEQFF
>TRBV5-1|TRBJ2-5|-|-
TGCGCCAGCAGCTTGAGGGAGACCCAGTACTTC
CASSLRETQYF
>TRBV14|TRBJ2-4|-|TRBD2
TGTGCCAGCAGCGGCAAAATGGGGGGGAGGACCAAAAACATTCAGTACTTC
CASSGKMGGRTKNIQYF
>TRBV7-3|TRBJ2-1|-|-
TGTGCCAGCAGCTTAGAAAGGGGTAATGAGCAGTTCTTC
CASSLERGNEQFF
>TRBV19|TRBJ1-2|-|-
TGTGCCAGTAGTATTGCGGGGGCAGGGACGAGAGGCTACACCTTC
CASSIAGAGTRGYTF
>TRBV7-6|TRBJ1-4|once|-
TGTGCCAGCAGCTTAGGTGCCGGGGTATCGGAAAAACTGTTTTTT
CASSLGAGVSEKLFF
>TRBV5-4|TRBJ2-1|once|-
TGTGCCAGCAGCTTGGGGCGGATATACAATGAGCAGTTCTTC
CASSLGRIYNEQFF
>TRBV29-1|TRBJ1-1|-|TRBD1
TGCAGCGTCCCCGAACCGCAGGGGGGAATTGAAGCTTTCTTT
CSVPEPQGGIEAFF
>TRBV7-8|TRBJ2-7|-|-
TGTGCCAGCAGCTTAAACAGGGACTACGAGCAGTACTTC
CASSLNRDYEQYF
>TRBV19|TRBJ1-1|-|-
TGTGCCAGTAAGGAGTCAGGTTTGAACACTGAAGCTTTCTTT
CASKESGLNTEAFF
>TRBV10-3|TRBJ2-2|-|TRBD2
TGTGCCATCAGTGTAACCGGGACTAGCGGGGCGGACACCGGGGAGCTGTTTTTT
CAISVTGTSGADTGELFF
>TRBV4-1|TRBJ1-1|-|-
TGCGCCAGCAGCCAAGTAGGGAACACTGAAGCTTTCTTT
CASSQVGNTEAFF
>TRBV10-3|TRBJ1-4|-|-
TGTGCCATCAGTAGACAGGAGATGTTTTTT
CAISRQEMFF
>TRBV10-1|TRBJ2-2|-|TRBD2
TGCGCCAGCAGCCTCGGACTAGCGGGGACCAGCGGGGAGCTGTTTTTT
CASSLGLAGTSGELFF
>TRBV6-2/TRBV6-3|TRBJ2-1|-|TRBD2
TGTGCCAGCAGCCATACTAGCGGGGGCTACAATGAGCAGTTCTTC
CASSHTSGGYNEQFF